One and the same sample provided the 5 T cell receptor beta chains below, sequenced in a study of identifying expanded T cells in peripheral blood. Sequenced by immunoSEQ multiplex PCR; TCRdb stores in-frame clones only, minus some. The sample records over 100,000 clones, about 91% being singletons. Sequencing was carried out using blood. The receptors stem from a person aged 18 to 75 in good health.

V gene TRBV28 combines with J gene TRBJ1-2, with D perhaps matching TRBD1 (6 bases). This CDR3 has 17 amino acids. Germline CDR1 MDHEN, CDR2 SYDVKM. Trimming removed 5 bases at V and 4 bases at J, with 23 bases between. The CDR3 DNA follows: TGTGCCAGCAGTGTGACAGGCGGGATGGGAGGAGGCTATGGCTACACCTTC. Translated, it gives CASSVTGGMGGGYGYTF.

The chain links TRBV6-1 to TRBJ1-5, with unresolved D. Between the trimmed V and J ends, which lost 7 bases and 1 base, there was a span of 8 bases. The CDR3 sequence is 13 residues long. Germline V gene sequence: CDR1 MNHNS, CDR2 SASEGT. The CDR3 here is CASIPDSNQPQHF. DNA of the CDR3: TGTGCCAGCATTCCAGACAGCAATCAGCCCCAGCATTTT.

The chain joins TRBV28 to TRBJ2-4, with D possibly matching TRBD1 (6 bases). The CDR3 consists of 12 residues. Germline V gives CDR1 MDHEN, CDR2 SYDVKM. V was pared by 7 bases and J by 8 bases, with 12 bases between. The CDR3 nucleotides are TGTGCCAGCACCCGAGGGGGTGACATTCAGTACTTC. Amino acids: CASTRGGDIQYF.

The chain has TRBV7-2 and TRBJ1-6, with 7 bases lining up with TRBD1. V gave up 0 bases and J gave up 8 bases; unmatched junction bases: 7. The germline V gene encodes CDR1 SGHTA and CDR2 FQGNSA. The CDR3 runs 16 residues. CDR3 bases: TGTGCCAGCAGCTTAGCGCAGGGAGGGGGCTATTCACCCCTCCACTTT. This sequence encodes CASSLAQGGGYSPLHF. The full variable domain, its missing parts supplied by reference TRBV7-2 and TRBJ1-6, is GAGVSQSPSNKVTEKGKDVELRCDPISGHTALYWYRQSLGQGLEFLIYFQGNSAPDKSGLPSDRFSAERTGGSVSTLTIQRTQQEDSAVYLCASSLAQGGGYSPLHFGNGTRLTVT.

The V call is TRBV2, the J call TRBJ1-1, with a tentative D call TRBD1 (6 bases). The CDR3 is made up of 14 amino acids. The germline V gene has CDR1 SNHLY and CDR2 FYNNEI. V was trimmed by 7 bases and J by 6 bases, leaving 18 bases between them. Here the CDR3 reads CASTRPGAGAEAFF. DNA for the CDR3: TGTGCCAGCACCCGCCCGGGGGCCGGGGCTGAAGCTTTCTTT.